This T cell receptor beta chain appears in the sequencing data of a study of T cell clones after liver transplantation. About the study: In this trial, immunosuppression withdrawal was attempted within 2 years of liver transplant. Regarding the study as a whole: Post-transplant, graft-donor-reactive CD4 TCRbeta sequences in blood dropped significantly in 5 of 8 subjects.

The table came from immunoSEQ multiplex PCR; TCRdb's copy has only in-frame clones and leaves some out. The repertoire holds tens of thousands of clones, with approximately 80% as singletons. Germline trimming cut 5 bases from V and 0 bases from J; bases unmatched to any gene: 0. Looked up from germline, CDR1 is MGHRA and CDR2 is YSYEKL. This CDR3 is built from 16 residues. About this clone: Its target is unknown.

The chain couples TRBV4-1 to TRBJ2-1, with 14 bases that match TRBD2. The TCR sequence derives from a human patient who received a liver transplant. T cells may partly derive from the graft donor. Source: CD4+ T cells from blood, taken around 50 months after liver transplant. DNA for the CDR3: TGCGCCAGCAGCGGACTAGCGGGAGGCTCCTACAATGAGCAGTTCTTC. Residues: CASSGLAGGSYNEQFF.